This is a list of T cell receptor beta chains from one sample in a study of cytomegalovirus exposure and HLA in healthy donors. The repertoire was sequenced with immunoSEQ multiplex PCR; TCRdb's copy has only in-frame clones and lacks some. Altogether fewer than 120,000 clones are present, approximately 88% being singletons, with the ten largest covering approximately 1.5%. Sequencing used PBMCs. Receptors were obtained from a woman in her twenties or thirties in good health and CMV-seropositive. CDR3s leave out the opening cysteine and the closing phenylalanine or tryptophan.

J gene	V gene	CDR3 protein
TRBJ1-1	TRBV19	ASSMGRNTEAF
TRBJ1-1	TRBV29-1	SVAGQGYTEAF
TRBJ2-5	TRBV28	ASSSGTARYQETQY
TRBJ2-7	TRBV10-3	AISESDRQYRYEQY
TRBJ2-1	TRBV7-2	ASSLGTGEQF
TRBJ2-7	TRBV5-6	ASSFGGYEQY
TRBJ2-7	TRBV7-2	ASSLGTARTYEQY
TRBJ2-1	TRBV2	ASSVVDMGPIEQF
TRBJ2-3	TRBV25-1	ASSGGGAQY
TRBJ1-2	TRBV6-5	ASSPGQQYGYT
TRBJ1-6	TRBV30	AWSVQGIGSPLH
TRBJ1-1	TRBV27	ASSYQGFQNTEAF
TRBJ2-2	TRBV7-9	ASSPGTGGNTGELF
TRBJ2-2	TRBV7-9	AIGSGELF
TRBJ1-6	TRBV7-9	ASSPGSDNSPLH
TRBJ1-2	TRBV6-5	ASSDPGQESYGYT
TRBJ1-6	TRBV6-5	ASRDRGGNNSPLH
TRBJ1-2	TRBV2	ASIGQGQRGYT
TRBJ2-7	TRBV5-1	ASSSGGFRVEQY
TRBJ1-2	TRBV5-4	ASSPQGVNYGYT
TRBJ2-7	TRBV28	ATRGGYSYEQY
TRBJ2-2	TRBV11-2	ASSQGSGELF
TRBJ1-2	TRBV7-9	ASSPFKGQLRVPYGYT
TRBJ1-3	TRBV27	ASSRTPQVGNTIY
TRBJ2-7	TRBV28	ASSPPWPPYEQY
TRBJ1-1	TRBV9	ASSEGQGKGTEAF
TRBJ2-7	TRBV2	ASRSRDRATYEQY
TRBJ2-7	TRBV4-3	ASSHIGSGSEQY
TRBJ2-1	TRBV7-8	ASSLGDGGASEQF
TRBJ1-6	TRBV27	ASSLSALSSPLH
TRBJ2-1	TRBV6-5	ASSPDSSYNEQF
TRBJ2-7	TRBV7-3	ASSLASGAYEQY
TRBJ2-7	TRBV27	ASSIGTGSSYEQY
TRBJ2-4	TRBV4-1	ASSRLQGIPKNIQY
TRBJ2-7	TRBV9	ASSVGTSGFYEQY
TRBJ1-4	TRBV28	ASSVGQGVNEKLF
TRBJ1-2	TRBV19	ASKLRGRGQYGYT
TRBJ2-7	TRBV10-1	ASTARLPGTYEQY
TRBJ2-3	TRBV4-1	ASSGSSGRAFASDTQY
TRBJ2-2	TRBV10-3	AISESILGGTPGELF
TRBJ2-7	TRBV2	ASTGSGYEQY
TRBJ2-1	TRBV6-6	ASSLKTSGRYNEQF
TRBJ2-3	TRBV5-4	ASSLGSSGRARDTQY
TRBJ1-5	TRBV5-6	ASSLEGHNQPQH
TRBJ2-6	TRBV10-3	AISESANAVLT
TRBJ2-7	TRBV2	ASTSAYEQY
TRBJ2-5	TRBV11-1	ASSDLGEGQETQY
TRBJ2-3	TRBV5-4	ASSLAPGSTDTQY
TRBJ2-1	TRBV7-6	ASSLRPGYNEQF
TRBJ2-3	TRBV7-9	ASSHLAGTSTDTQY
TRBJ2-5	TRBV27	ASSLSSAETQY
TRBJ2-2	TRBV7-2	ASKTRTNTGELF
TRBJ2-1	TRBV5-4	ASSRTSGGPNNEQF
TRBJ1-5	TRBV19	ASSIRPGEGRQPQH
TRBJ2-7	TRBV10-3	AISESNRGRYEQY
TRBJ1-1	TRBV28	ALGKPTGAF
TRBJ1-5	TRBV30	AWSQGIGQPQH